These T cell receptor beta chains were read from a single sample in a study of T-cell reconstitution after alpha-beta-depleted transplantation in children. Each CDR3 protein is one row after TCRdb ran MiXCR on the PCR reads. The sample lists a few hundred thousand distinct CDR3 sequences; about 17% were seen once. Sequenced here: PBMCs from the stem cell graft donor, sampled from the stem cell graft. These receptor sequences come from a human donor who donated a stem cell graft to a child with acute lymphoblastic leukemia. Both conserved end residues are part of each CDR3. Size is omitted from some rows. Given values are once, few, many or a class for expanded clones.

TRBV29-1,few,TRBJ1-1,CSVDSQGQAFF
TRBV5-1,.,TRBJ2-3,CASSLYPGQGVTDTQYF
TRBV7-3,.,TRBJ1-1,CASSLMGETEAFF
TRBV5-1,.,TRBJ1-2,CASSLDRGSYGYTF
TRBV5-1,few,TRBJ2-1,CASSPGLAGGLSSWNEQFF
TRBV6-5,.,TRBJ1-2,CASSLTGTREGYTF
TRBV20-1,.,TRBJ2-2,CSARAGVWNTGELFF
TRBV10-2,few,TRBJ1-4,CASCQSGGCEKLFF
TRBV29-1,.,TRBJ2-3,CSLGPAAGTQYF
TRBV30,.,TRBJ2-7,CAWNGGRNYEQYF
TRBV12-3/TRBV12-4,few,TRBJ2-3,CASSRGTGSTDTQYF
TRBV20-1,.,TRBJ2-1,CSARSSENEQFF
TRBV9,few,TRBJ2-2,CASSASGGSWTGELFF
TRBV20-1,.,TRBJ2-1,CSAVNHGGGRNEQFF
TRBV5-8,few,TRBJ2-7,CASRQVATGSFYEQYF
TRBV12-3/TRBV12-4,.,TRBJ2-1,CAITIREGEYNEQFF
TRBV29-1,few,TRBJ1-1,CSVEPDRGRNEAFF
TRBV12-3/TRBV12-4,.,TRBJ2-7,CASSQTGGHRYEQYF
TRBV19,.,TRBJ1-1,CASSQRTFEAFF
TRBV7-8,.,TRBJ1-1,CASSLETRSAEAFF
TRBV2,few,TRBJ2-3,CASSDVLAGVLEGTDTQYF
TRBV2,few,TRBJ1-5,CASSEVGYNQPQHF
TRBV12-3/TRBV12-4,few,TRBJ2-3,CASSLRDLTDTQYF
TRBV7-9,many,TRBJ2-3,CASSQGLAAGDTQYF
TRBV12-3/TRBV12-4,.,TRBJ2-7,CASSLLLSSYEQYF
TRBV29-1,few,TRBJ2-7,CSVGTGGRYEQYF
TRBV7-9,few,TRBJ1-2,CASSLAGGNYGYTF
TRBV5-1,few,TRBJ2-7,CASSLPGTTEQYF
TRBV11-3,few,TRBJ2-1,CASSPTAGTTAYNEQFF
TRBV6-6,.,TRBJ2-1,CASSLDRTIEQFF
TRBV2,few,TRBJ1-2,CASPAFDRYYGYTF
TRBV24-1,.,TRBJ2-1,CATSDFLTSQFGGEQFF
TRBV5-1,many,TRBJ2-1,CASSFGRSDEQFF
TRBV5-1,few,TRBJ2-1,CASSLAGLAERGEQFF
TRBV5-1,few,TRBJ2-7,CASGPSGLYEQYF
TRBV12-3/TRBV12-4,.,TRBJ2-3,CASSFRAGGPDREYF
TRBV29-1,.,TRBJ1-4,CSVLDRVGEKLFF